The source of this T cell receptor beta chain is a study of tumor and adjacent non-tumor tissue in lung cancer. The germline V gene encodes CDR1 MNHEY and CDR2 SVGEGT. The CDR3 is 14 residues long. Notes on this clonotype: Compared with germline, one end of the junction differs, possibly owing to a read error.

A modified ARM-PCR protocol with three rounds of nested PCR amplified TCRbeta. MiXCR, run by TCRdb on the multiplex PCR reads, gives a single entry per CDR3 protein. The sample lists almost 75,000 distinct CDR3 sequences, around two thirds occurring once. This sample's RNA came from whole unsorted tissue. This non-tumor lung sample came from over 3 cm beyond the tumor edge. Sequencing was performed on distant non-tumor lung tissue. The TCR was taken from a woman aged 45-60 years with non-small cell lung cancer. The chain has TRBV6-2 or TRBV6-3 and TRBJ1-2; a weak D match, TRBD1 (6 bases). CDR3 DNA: TGTGCCAGCAGCCGCGGACAGTGGCGGGATGGCTACACATTC. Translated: CASSRGQWRDGYTF.